One T cell receptor (beta chain) is described in this entry. What it binds is unknown. The protocol was immunoSEQ multiplex PCR, while the TCRdb copy is restricted to in-frame clones and leaves out a portion. Among 55,000 to 75,000 clones listed, 70% to 90% were seen once. The J segment lost 2 bases and the V segment lost 7 bases, leaving 5 bases of the junction unmatched. Germline V gene sequence: CDR1 SGHVS, CDR2 FQNEAQ. This CDR3 contains 14 residues. Patients were excluded for autoimmune disease history or systemic immunosuppression. Researchers took blood at baseline, on cycle 4 day 1, and on cycle 7 day 1. This sample stems from a study of OX40 agonist ivuxolimab in advanced cancers. Across the study: Hepatocellular carcinoma, melanoma, renal cell or head and neck cancer occurred in dose-escalation patients. General study results and limits: Clonal expansion was seen in CD4+ and CD8+ blood T cells by week 6 at 0.1 to 3.0 mg/kg.

This chain links TRBV7-8 with TRBJ2-1; 7 bases agree with TRBD2. The sequence came from an adult with an advanced solid tumor such as melanoma, head and neck, liver or kidney cancer. The sample in question was CD4+ or CD8+ T cells sorted from blood, obtained in a trial of the OX40 agonist ivuxolimab. In DNA, the CDR3 is TGTGCCAGCACTATGGGGGGGGCCTACAATGAGCAGTTCTTC. Translation: CASTMGGAYNEQFF.